Listed here are 5 T cell receptor beta chains from one sample, sequenced in a study of regulatory T cells in long-lasting Graves disease. To make TCR beta libraries, researchers used iRepertoire HTBI primers and Arm-PCR of CDR3 regions. Using its own MiXCR run on the multiplex PCR reads, TCRdb lists one record per CDR3 protein. The table shows some 340,000 distinct CDR3 sequences, with around 23% occurring only once. Regarding time point: persistent/refractory GD, antithyroid drugs over 5 years with positive TRAb. Generation of the TCR library employed RNA extracted from PBMCs. The material was peripheral blood mononuclear cells (PBMCs), obtained when the disease was refractory, from a patient treated with antithyroid drugs. Receptors originate from a woman in her thirties or forties with Graves disease.

This clonotype has ten or more counts. The chain joins TRBV28 to TRBJ1-1, with D perhaps TRBD1 (5 bases). V was shortened by 7 bases and J by 6 bases, with 21 bases between the two germline ends. This CDR3 has 15 amino acids. Per germline, CDR1 MDHEN and CDR2 SYDVKM. The CDR3: CASTLGGGAIAEAFF. DNA for the CDR3: TGTGCCAGCACCCTCGGGGGTGGGGCGATCGCTGAAGCTTTCTTT.

This clonotype has more than one count but fewer than ten. The chain is built from TRBV28 and TRBJ2-2; D call uncertain. Germline values: CDR1 MDHEN, CDR2 SYDVKM. The CDR3 spans 14 residues. V lost 3 bases and J lost 8, with 13 bases in between. CDR3: CASSFGGLAGELFF. For the CDR3, the DNA is TGTGCCAGCAGTTTCGGTGGCTTGGCAGGGGAGCTGTTTTTT.

The chain uses TRBV19 and TRBJ2-7, with 9 bases matching TRBD1. The CDR3 is made up of 15 amino acids. Germline CDR1 is LNHDA and CDR2 is SQIVND (reference sequence). V shed 4 bases, J shed 5 bases, and the junction held 9 bases outside the gene matches. CDR3: CASSTQGQGVNEQYF. As DNA, the CDR3 is TGTGCCAGTAGTACCCAGGGACAGGGAGTCAACGAGCAGTACTTC.

The chain links TRBV11-2 to TRBJ2-5; possible D gene TRBD1, 5 bases. Germline CDR1 and CDR2: SGHAT and FQNNGV. Between the trimmed V and J ends, which lost 6 bases and 5 bases, there was a span of 13 bases. The CDR3 has 13 residues. CDR3: CASRKRGSETQYF. In DNA, the CDR3 is TGTGCCAGCAGGAAAAGGGGTTCGGAGACCCAGTACTTC. Together with reference TRBV11-2 and TRBJ2-5, the CDR3 gives the full variable domain: EAGVAQSPRYKIIEKRQSVAFWCNPISGHATLYWYQQILGQGPKLLIQFQNNGVVDDSQLPKDRFSAERLKGVDSTLKIQPAKLEDSAVYLCASRKRGSETQYFGPGTRLLVL.

Points on this clonotype: This could be a read error, since a much larger clone is one nucleotide away. The CDR3 is CASSQTRYRLEQYF. Here the CDR3 DNA reads TGTGCCAGCAGCCAGACAAGGTATCGCCTTGAGCAGTACTTC. The gene calls are TRBV7-9 and TRBJ2-7; D unresolved. Germline V gene lookup returns CDR1 SEHNR and CDR2 FQNEAQ (reference sequence). Trimming pared 5 bases from V and 7 bases from J, leaving 18 bases between. There are 14 residues in the CDR3.